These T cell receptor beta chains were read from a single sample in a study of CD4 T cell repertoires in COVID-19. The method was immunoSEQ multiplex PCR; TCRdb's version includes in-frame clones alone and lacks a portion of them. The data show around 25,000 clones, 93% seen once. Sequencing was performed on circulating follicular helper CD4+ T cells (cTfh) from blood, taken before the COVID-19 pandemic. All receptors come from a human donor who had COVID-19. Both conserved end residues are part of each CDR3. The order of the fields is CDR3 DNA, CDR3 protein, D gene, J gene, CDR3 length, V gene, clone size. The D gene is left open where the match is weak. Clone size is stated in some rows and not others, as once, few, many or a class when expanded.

DNA: TGTGCCAGCAGCTTAGCAGGGGACACCGGGGAGCTGTTTTTT; CDR3: CASSLAGDTGELFF; D: NA; J: TRBJ2-2; length: 14; V: TRBV11-1; size: NA
DNA: TGCGCCAGCAATATGGGCGGGGGAAGCACAGATACGCAGTATTTT; CDR3: CASNMGGGSTDTQYF; D: TRBD2; J: TRBJ2-3; length: 15; V: TRBV4-1; size: NA
DNA: TGTGCCAGCAGCTTCCGGGGCACTGAAGCTTTCTTT; CDR3: CASSFRGTEAFF; D: NA; J: TRBJ1-1; length: 12; V: TRBV6-5; size: NA
DNA: TGTGCCAGCAGTGATTCCCGGGGTGACAATGAGCAGTTCTTC; CDR3: CASSDSRGDNEQFF; D: NA; J: TRBJ2-1; length: 14; V: TRBV2; size: NA
DNA: TGTGCCAGCAATGATCAGCTAGCGGGAGGAGGGACCCAGTACTTC; CDR3: CASNDQLAGGGTQYF; D: TRBD2; J: TRBJ2-5; length: 15; V: TRBV6-1; size: NA
DNA: TGTGCCAGCTCACCCCCAATCCTAACCACAGATACGCAGTATTTT; CDR3: CASSPPILTTDTQYF; D: NA; J: TRBJ2-3; length: 15; V: TRBV18; size: NA
DNA: TGTGCCAGCAGCTTAGTGGGGATTGGACAGGGCTCCTACGAGCAGTACTTC; CDR3: CASSLVGIGQGSYEQYF; D: TRBD1; J: TRBJ2-7; length: 17; V: TRBV7-3; size: NA
DNA: TGCGCCACAGGGGACAGGGACGGCTACACCTTC; CDR3: CATGDRDGYTF; D: TRBD1; J: TRBJ1-2; length: 11; V: TRBV10-2; size: NA
DNA: TGTGCCAGCAGTGGGGGACAGGGGGCAGGTGGCTACACCTTC; CDR3: CASSGGQGAGGYTF; D: TRBD1; J: TRBJ1-2; length: 14; V: TRBV6-1; size: NA
DNA: TGTGCCAGCCTTTCCAGCGGGAGTCCCACCTACAATGAGCAGTTCTTC; CDR3: CASLSSGSPTYNEQFF; D: TRBD2; J: TRBJ2-1; length: 16; V: TRBV27; size: NA
DNA: TGTGCCAGCAGCGCCTCGAGGTCAGGGGGCGCCGGGGCCAACGTCCTGACTTTC; CDR3: CASSASRSGGAGANVLTF; D: TRBD1; J: TRBJ2-6; length: 18; V: TRBV9; size: NA
DNA: TGCGCCAGCAGCCCAGGAGAGGGGGCAACCAACTATGGCTACACCTTC; CDR3: CASSPGEGATNYGYTF; D: TRBD1; J: TRBJ1-2; length: 16; V: TRBV4-1; size: NA
DNA: TGCGCCAGCAGCTTGGATGGAGGGGAGCAAGAGACCCAGTACTTC; CDR3: CASSLDGGEQETQYF; D: NA; J: TRBJ2-5; length: 15; V: TRBV5-1; size: NA
DNA: TGCGCCAGCAGCTTGGGTGGAGATGGAAACACCATATATTTT; CDR3: CASSLGGDGNTIYF; D: NA; J: TRBJ1-3; length: 14; V: TRBV5-1; size: once
DNA: TGCGCCAGCAGACAGGACAGTGAAGCTTTCTTT; CDR3: CASRQDSEAFF; D: NA; J: TRBJ1-1; length: 11; V: TRBV5-1; size: NA
DNA: TGTGCCAGCAGCTTAGGGCGGGACTACGAGCAGTACTTC; CDR3: CASSLGRDYEQYF; D: NA; J: TRBJ2-7; length: 13; V: TRBV7-7; size: NA
DNA: TGTGCCAGCAGCTTGGCCCAGCGGGGGGGGCTTTCAGATACGCAGTATTTT; CDR3: CASSLAQRGGLSDTQYF; D: TRBD2; J: TRBJ2-3; length: 17; V: TRBV5-6; size: NA
DNA: TGTGCCACCAGCAGAGGTTCGGGGGGTTCCTACGAGCAGTACTTC; CDR3: CATSRGSGGSYEQYF; D: TRBD2; J: TRBJ2-7; length: 15; V: TRBV15; size: NA
DNA: TGTGCCAGCAGCTCGGGGTTCCCTAACTATGGCTACACCTTC; CDR3: CASSSGFPNYGYTF; D: NA; J: TRBJ1-2; length: 14; V: TRBV6-5; size: once
DNA: TGTGCCAGCAGCTTACAGGGTGGGAACACTGAAGCTTTCTTT; CDR3: CASSLQGGNTEAFF; D: NA; J: TRBJ1-1; length: 14; V: TRBV11-2; size: NA
DNA: TGTGCCAGCTCACCCCAATCGCGGGGTCCCGAGCAGTACTTC; CDR3: CASSPQSRGPEQYF; D: NA; J: TRBJ2-7; length: 14; V: TRBV18; size: NA
DNA: TGTGCCAGCAGCACGCAGGGTGATCAGCCCCAGCATTTT; CDR3: CASSTQGDQPQHF; D: NA; J: TRBJ1-5; length: 13; V: TRBV7-9; size: once
DNA: TGTGCCAGCAGCCTTTCGAGGAACGAAAAACTGTTTTTT; CDR3: CASSLSRNEKLFF; D: NA; J: TRBJ1-4; length: 13; V: TRBV11-1; size: NA
DNA: TGTGCCAGCAGTTCTAACTCCAATGAGCAGTTCTTC; CDR3: CASSSNSNEQFF; D: NA; J: TRBJ2-1; length: 12; V: TRBV6-5; size: NA
DNA: TGTGCCAGCAGTTGGTCCGGGACTAGCGGGAGCGGGGAGCTGTTTTTT; CDR3: CASSWSGTSGSGELFF; D: TRBD2; J: TRBJ2-2; length: 16; V: TRBV6-4; size: once
DNA: TGTGCCAGTCATACAGGGGGCGGTGAGCGGGGAGCTTTCTTT; CDR3: CASHTGGGERGAFF; D: TRBD1; J: TRBJ1-1; length: 14; V: TRBV19; size: NA
DNA: TGCGCCAGCAGCTTGGTCGTCTCTGGGGCCAACGTCCTGACTTTC; CDR3: CASSLVVSGANVLTF; D: NA; J: TRBJ2-6; length: 15; V: TRBV5-1; size: NA
DNA: TGTGCCAGTAAGGCGGCCCCAACTAATGAAAAACTGTTTTTT; CDR3: CASKAAPTNEKLFF; D: NA; J: TRBJ1-4; length: 14; V: TRBV19; size: once
DNA: TGTGCCAGCAGTGATCCGGGTGTCACTGAAGCTTTCTTT; CDR3: CASSDPGVTEAFF; D: NA; J: TRBJ1-1; length: 13; V: TRBV2; size: NA
DNA: TGTGCCAGCCACCAACCTCCGGGACTCAGCTACAATGAGCAGTTCTTC; CDR3: CASHQPPGLSYNEQFF; D: NA; J: TRBJ2-1; length: 16; V: TRBV6-4; size: NA
DNA: TGTGCCAGCTCACCAGGGGGCAGGGGTAACGGTGAAGCTTTCTTT; CDR3: CASSPGGRGNGEAFF; D: NA; J: TRBJ1-1; length: 15; V: TRBV18; size: NA
DNA: TGTGCCAGCAGCGATAAGGGGAAACGGGCGTTT; CDR3: CASSDKGKRAF; D: NA; J: TRBJ1-3; length: 11; V: TRBV6-6; size: NA
DNA: TGTGCCACCAGCAAGCTGACAGTCTCTTACGAGCAGTACTTC; CDR3: CATSKLTVSYEQYF; D: NA; J: TRBJ2-7; length: 14; V: TRBV15; size: NA
DNA: TGTGCCAGCAGCTTAATCAGTGCGACAGCCAACCTTAACTATGGCTACACCTTC; CDR3: CASSLISATANLNYGYTF; D: NA; J: TRBJ1-2; length: 18; V: TRBV7-2; size: NA
DNA: TGCGCCAGCAGCCAATCCCCGCTAGCGGGGTCCACAGATACGCAGTATTTT; CDR3: CASSQSPLAGSTDTQYF; D: TRBD2; J: TRBJ2-3; length: 17; V: TRBV4-1; size: NA
DNA: TGTGCCAGCAGTCCACTAGCAATCCCCACAGATACGCAGTATTTT; CDR3: CASSPLAIPTDTQYF; D: NA; J: TRBJ2-3; length: 15; V: TRBV7-2; size: NA
DNA: TGTGCCAGCAGCTATAAAAAGGGGACAGACAACACCGGGGAGCTGTTTTTT; CDR3: CASSYKKGTDNTGELFF; D: TRBD1; J: TRBJ2-2; length: 17; V: TRBV7-9; size: NA
DNA: TGTGCCAGCAGCCGTCAGGGGAACTACGAGCAGTACTTC; CDR3: CASSRQGNYEQYF; D: NA; J: TRBJ2-7; length: 13; V: TRBV7-2; size: NA
DNA: TGTGCCAGTGGGAGCGGGGGGGGCACTGGGGCCAACGTCCTGACTTTC; CDR3: CASGSGGGTGANVLTF; D: TRBD2; J: TRBJ2-6; length: 16; V: TRBV19; size: NA
DNA: TGTGCCAGCAGTGAAGACGGGGGTTATAGCAATCAGCCCCAGCATTTT; CDR3: CASSEDGGYSNQPQHF; D: NA; J: TRBJ1-5; length: 16; V: TRBV6-1; size: NA
DNA: TGTGCCAGCAGCTTACACTACAAAGAGACCCAGTACTTC; CDR3: CASSLHYKETQYF; D: NA; J: TRBJ2-5; length: 13; V: TRBV11-1; size: NA
DNA: TGTGCCAGCAGGAACACAGGGTCGGCCACTGAAGCTTTCTTT; CDR3: CASRNTGSATEAFF; D: NA; J: TRBJ1-1; length: 14; V: TRBV6-6; size: NA
DNA: TGTGCCAGCAGCGTCGGCATAGGAGCCTACGAGCAGTACTTC; CDR3: CASSVGIGAYEQYF; D: NA; J: TRBJ2-7; length: 14; V: TRBV5-6; size: once
DNA: TGTGCCAGCAGGGGACAGCCTAATTCACCCCTCCACTTT; CDR3: CASRGQPNSPLHF; D: TRBD1; J: TRBJ1-6; length: 13; V: TRBV11-2; size: NA
DNA: TGTGCCAGCAGCTTAGAGCGGACAGCTGAAGCTTTCTTT; CDR3: CASSLERTAEAFF; D: NA; J: TRBJ1-1; length: 13; V: TRBV7-9; size: NA